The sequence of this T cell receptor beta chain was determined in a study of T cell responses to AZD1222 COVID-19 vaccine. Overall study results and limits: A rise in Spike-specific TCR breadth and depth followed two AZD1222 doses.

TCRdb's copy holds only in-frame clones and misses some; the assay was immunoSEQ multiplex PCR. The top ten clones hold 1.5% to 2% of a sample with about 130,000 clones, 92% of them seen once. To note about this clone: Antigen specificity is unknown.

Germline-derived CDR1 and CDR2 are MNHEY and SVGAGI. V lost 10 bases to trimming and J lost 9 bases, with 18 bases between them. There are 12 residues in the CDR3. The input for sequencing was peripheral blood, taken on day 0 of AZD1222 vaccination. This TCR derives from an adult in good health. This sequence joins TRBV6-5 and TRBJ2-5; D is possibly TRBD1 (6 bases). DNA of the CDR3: TGTGCCACCGGTCCGGCCTCAGGGGCCCAGTACTTC. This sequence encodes CATGPASGAQYF.